The 18 T cell receptor beta chains in this list originate from one sample, sequenced in a study of blood T cell repertoires in COVID-19. The data were produced by immunoSEQ multiplex PCR, yet TCRdb's version contains in-frame clones alone and is incomplete. Among 150,000 to 200,000 clones listed, nearly 80% were seen once. Material: PBMCs or T cells enriched from blood (not recorded which). The receptor source for this set is a man in his 60s who had been exposed to COVID-19.

To note about this clone: With a much larger clone just one base away, this may be a read error. J is TRBJ1-5 and V is TRBV3-1 (or the pseudogene TRBV3-2), with unresolved D. Germline V CDR1 and CDR2: LGHDT, YNNKEL (reference sequence). The V end was cut by 3 bases, the J end by 0 bases, with 6 bases between. This CDR3 spans 14 amino acids. The CDR3 sequence is CASSHSDSNQPQHF. CDR3 DNA sequence: TGTGCCAGCAGCCACAGTGATAGCAATCAGCCCCAGCATTTT.

The chain couples TRBV5-1 to TRBJ2-3, with 14 bases identical to TRBD2. The junction had 6 bases not matched to a gene; V was cut back by 3 bases and J by 3 bases. The length of the CDR3 is 17 residues. Germline V gene sequence: CDR1 SGHRS, CDR2 YFSETQ. The CDR3 spells CASSSGLAGGLTDTQYF. CDR3 DNA: TGCGCCAGCAGCTCAGGACTAGCGGGAGGACTGACAGATACGCAGTATTTT.

The chain employs TRBV6-2 or TRBV6-3 and TRBJ2-3; D might be TRBD2 (5 bases). The ends were cut back, 0 bases at V and 0 bases at J, with 13 bases in the middle. Germline assignment: CDR1 MNHEY and CDR2 SVGEGT. The CDR3 extends over 17 amino acids. CDR3: CASSYSQLLASTDTQYF. Here the CDR3 DNA reads TGTGCCAGCAGTTACTCGCAGCTGTTAGCGAGCACAGATACGCAGTATTTT.

The chain uses TRBV27 and TRBJ2-7, with TRBD2 identical over 7 bases. This CDR3 is built from 13 residues. From germline, CDR1 is MNHEY and CDR2 SMNVEV (reference sequence). The J segment lost 3 bases and the V segment lost 9 bases, leaving 8 bases of the junction unmatched. The CDR3 DNA is TGTGCCAGGGGGAGGGAGGAAGGCTACGAGCAGTACTTC. It codes for CARGREEGYEQYF.

The CDR3 DNA is TGTGCCAGCAGCGCGGGCGGGTACGAGCAGTACTTC. Its translation: CASSAGGYEQYF. The genes are TRBV7-6 and TRBJ2-7; weak D call: TRBD2 (5 bases). Trimming pared 5 bases from V and 4 bases from J, leaving 9 bases between. The CDR3 consists of 12 residues. The germline CDR1 and CDR2 sequences are SGHVS and FNYEAQ.

Ten or more counts support this clone. Within the sample, other DNA sequences also encode this same CDR3. J is TRBJ2-1 and V is TRBV19, with 8 bases identical to TRBD1. Trimming took 7 bases from V and 1 from J; bases not matched to a gene: 6. There are 15 residues in the CDR3. Germline V gives CDR1 LNHDA, CDR2 SQIVND (reference sequence). The CDR3: CASTLDRASYNEQFF. For the CDR3, the DNA is TGTGCCAGTACCTTGGACAGGGCTTCCTACAATGAGCAGTTCTTC.

The rearrangement joins TRBV7-9 to TRBJ1-4; a weak D match, TRBD1 (5 bases). This CDR3 is 14 amino acids long. Germline-derived CDR1 and CDR2 are SEHNR and FQNEAQ (reference sequence). Trimming stripped 5 bases from V and 4 bases from J, with 11 bases between. Here the CDR3 reads CASSLGPINEKLFF. CDR3 DNA: TGTGCCAGCAGCCTGGGGCCGATTAATGAAAAACTGTTTTTT.

The chain couples TRBV7-6 to TRBJ1-2; a weak D match, TRBD1 (5 bases). This CDR3 region has 15 residues. V was cut by 5 bases and J by 0 bases, with 13 bases left in between. Germline assignment: CDR1 SGHVS and CDR2 FNYEAQ. The CDR3 DNA follows: TGTGCCAGCAGCCATCGACAGAATGCTAACTATGGCTACACCTTC. It is translated as CASSHRQNANYGYTF.

The V gene is TRBV5-6, the J gene TRBJ2-7, with 9 bases aligning to TRBD1. V was clipped by 0 bases and J by 4 bases; unmatched bases: 8. Per the germline V gene, CDR1 is SGHDT and CDR2 is YYEEEE. The CDR3 sequence is 16 residues long. The CDR3, as DNA: TGTGCCAGCAGCTTGGACGGGACAGGGAATGTATACGAGCAGTACTTC. Translation gives CASSLDGTGNVYEQYF.

This rearrangement joins TRBV7-2 to TRBJ2-1, with D unresolved. This CDR3 has 15 amino acids. The germline V and J ends were trimmed by 4 bases and 0 bases, with 10 bases remaining between them. Germline values: CDR1 SGHTA, CDR2 FQGNSA. The chain's CDR3 is CASSSGSSSYNEQFF. The CDR3 DNA reads as TGTGCCAGCAGCTCAGGATCGAGCTCCTACAATGAGCAGTTCTTC.

V and J are TRBV19 and TRBJ2-7; 9 bases are shared with TRBD1. Germline CDR1 LNHDA, CDR2 SQIVND (reference sequence). This CDR3 is 15 amino acids long. The V and J ends lost 3 bases and 6 bases, in that order; junction bases with no gene match: 9. The CDR3 bases are TGTGCCAGTAGTATTGGTACGGACAGGGGAGGCGAGCAGTACTTC. Its protein is CASSIGTDRGGEQYF.

The sample holds one count of this clone. The chain combines TRBV9 with TRBJ1-3; D remains ambiguous. The CDR3 is 13 amino acids. Trimming stripped 1 base from V and 4 bases from J, with 6 bases between. The germline CDR1 and CDR2 sequences are SGDLS and YYNGEE. CDR3 in amino acids: CASSVREGNTIYF. The CDR3 coding sequence is TGTGCCAGCAGCGTAAGAGAAGGAAACACCATATATTTT.

The CDR3 coding sequence is TGTGCCAGCAGTCCAGGACTAGCGGGGGGTGGGACCCAGTACTTC. Protein: CASSPGLAGGGTQYF. The chain links TRBV27 to TRBJ2-5; TRBD2 aligns across 14 bases. Germline V lookup: CDR1 MNHEY, CDR2 SMNVEV (reference sequence). J was trimmed by 7 bases and V by 5 bases; bases with no gene match: 6. The CDR3 covers 15 residues.

This chain connects TRBV11-2 to TRBJ2-7; D perhaps matches TRBD1 (7 bases). The CDR3 runs to 18 residues. Germline V gene data show CDR1 as SGHAT and CDR2 as FQNNGV. The ends were cut back, 4 bases at V and 2 bases at J, with 24 bases in the middle. The CDR3 sequence: CASSSIMNAGQKTYEQYF. The CDR3 region has the DNA TGTGCCAGCAGCTCAATTATGAACGCGGGACAGAAGACCTACGAGCAGTACTTC.

The V call is TRBV10-3, the J call TRBJ2-3; no reliable D call. Trimming removed 7 bases at V and 0 bases at J, with 8 bases between. The CDR3 is 13 residues long. The germline CDR1 and CDR2 sequences are ENHRY and SYGVKD. The CDR3, as DNA: TGTGCCATCAAGCGTACTAGCACAGATACGCAGTATTTT. Amino acids: CAIKRTSTDTQYF.

This chain joins TRBV6-5 and TRBJ2-7, with unresolved D. Trimming stripped 0 bases from V and 6 bases from J, with 9 bases between. Germline V gene lookup returns CDR1 MNHEY and CDR2 SVGAGI. CDR3 length: 13 residues. In nucleotides, the CDR3 is TGTGCCAGCAGTTACTCGAAAGTCGGCGAGCAGTACTTC. This gives the protein CASSYSKVGEQYF.

This clone was seen a few times. This chain joins TRBV19 and TRBJ2-2; TRBD2 matches at 8 bases. V shed 5 bases and J 5 bases; nucleotides not matched to a gene: 7. Germline-derived CDR1 and CDR2 are LNHDA and SQIVND (reference sequence). The CDR3 has 15 amino acids. The CDR3 nucleotides read TGTGCCAGTAGTCGGGAGGGCCGACAAACCGGGGAGCTGTTTTTT. It encodes CASSREGRQTGELFF.

The chain employs TRBV2 and TRBJ1-4; 8 nucleotides align to TRBD1. The CDR3 extends over 15 amino acids. Unmatched junction bases numbered 4, after V lost 7 bases and J lost 0 bases. Germline V gives CDR1 SNHLY, CDR2 FYNNEI. The CDR3 region is CASTGDRPTNEKLFF. The CDR3 DNA reads TGTGCCAGCACCGGGGACAGGCCAACTAATGAAAAACTGTTTTTT. Full variable domain (missing parts from reference TRBV2 and TRBJ1-4): EPEVTQTPSHQVTQMGQEVILRCVPISNHLYFYWYRQILGQKVEFLVSFYNNEISEKSEIFDDQFSVERPDGSNFTLKIRSTKLEDSAMYFCASTGDRPTNEKLFFGSGTQLSVL.